This T cell receptor (beta chain) derives from a study of cytomegalovirus exposure and HLA in healthy donors. General study points: Usually a TCR sequence was rare, but some public TCRs were found in many donors. Cytomegalovirus-associated TCR beta chains were listed, numbering over 150.

As for the donors, each was a healthy bone marrow donor. Turning to this clone: The antigen is unknown.

This PCR relied on a set of 60 Vbeta primers and 13 Jbeta primers. Original methodology: The authors later counted roughly 77 million unique TCR beta chains, approximately 10 million of them shared. Repertoires were generated with immunoSEQ multiplex PCR, while TCRdb's copy carries only in-frame clones and drops some. D and trimming come from the DNA, and the V and J calls and clone size come from that table. The data hold about 140,000 clones, with roughly 79% observed a single time. Germline loops: CDR1 SGHRS, CDR2 YFSETQ. Trimming cost V 6 bases and J 7 bases; bases outside gene matches: 12. The CDR3 spans 15 residues.

Sample: PBMCs. The chain combines TRBV5-1 with TRBJ2-2; TRBD2 matches 7 bases. This receptor was obtained from a woman aged 55-69 years in good health and CMV-seropositive. The CDR3 loop reads CASTLGGGIGGELFF. The DNA for the CDR3 is TGCGCCAGCACCCTTGGCGGGGGTATAGGCGGGGAGCTGTTTTTT.